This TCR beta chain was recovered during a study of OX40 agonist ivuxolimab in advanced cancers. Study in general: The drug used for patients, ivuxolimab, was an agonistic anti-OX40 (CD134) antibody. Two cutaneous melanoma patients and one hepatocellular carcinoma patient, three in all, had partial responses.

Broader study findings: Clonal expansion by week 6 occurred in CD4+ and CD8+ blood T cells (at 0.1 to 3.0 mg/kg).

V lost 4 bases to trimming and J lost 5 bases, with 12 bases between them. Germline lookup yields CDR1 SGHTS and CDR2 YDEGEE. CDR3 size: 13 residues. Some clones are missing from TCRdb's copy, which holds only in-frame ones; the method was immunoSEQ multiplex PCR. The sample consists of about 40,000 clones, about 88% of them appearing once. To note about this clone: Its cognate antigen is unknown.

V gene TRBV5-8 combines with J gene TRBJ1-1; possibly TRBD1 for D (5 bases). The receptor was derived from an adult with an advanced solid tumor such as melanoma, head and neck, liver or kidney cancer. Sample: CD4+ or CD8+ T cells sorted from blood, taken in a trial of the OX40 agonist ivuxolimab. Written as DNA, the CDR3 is TGTGCCAGCAGCCTCGGGGGAGGGACTGAAGCTTTCTTT. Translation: CASSLGGGTEAFF.